A selection of T cell receptor beta chains follows, all from one sample in a study of shared clonotypes between healthy human individuals. Profiled with immunoSEQ multiplex PCR; TCRdb holds only in-frame clones, not every one. The sample has over a million clones, 78% seen once. Sequences were obtained from memory CD4+ T cells from PBMCs. The receptors derive from a man aged 18 to 35 in good health. Some clones in this sample may be carry-over from other donors' samples. Both conserved end residues are part of each CDR3. D genes are given only for firm matches. Clone size appears in some rows only: once, few, many, or a class for an expanded clone.

TGTGCCAGCAAATGGGCCGGGAGACTCTCTGGGGCCAACGTCCTGACTTTC CASKWAGRLSGANVLTF - - TRBJ2-6 TRBV5-6
TGTGCCAGCAGCCTAATATCGGTTAACACTGAAGCTTTCTTT CASSLISVNTEAFF - - TRBJ1-1 TRBV5-5
TGCGCCAGCAGCTTGGGGACAGGTTACAATGAGCAGTTCTTC CASSLGTGYNEQFF - TRBD1 TRBJ2-1 TRBV5-1
TGTGCCAGCAGCTTAGATATTAATTCACCCCTCCACTTT CASSLDINSPLHF - - TRBJ1-6 TRBV11-2
TGCGCCAGCAGCTTACCCTCCGATAGCGAAAACACTGAAGCTTTCTTT CASSLPSDSENTEAFF - - TRBJ1-1 TRBV5-1
TGTGCCAGCAGCATACAGGGGCAAGAGACCCAGTACTTC CASSIQGQETQYF many TRBD1 TRBJ2-5 TRBV5-6
TGCGCCAGCAGCTTCCTGACTAGCGGCCCCTACAATGAGCAGTTCTTC CASSFLTSGPYNEQFF once TRBD2 TRBJ2-1 TRBV5-1
TGTGCCACCAGCGGTGACGGTAACACTGAAGCTTTCTTT CATSGDGNTEAFF - - TRBJ1-1 TRBV15
TGTGCCAGCAGACCCGGACAACGCTATGGCTACACCTTC CASRPGQRYGYTF - - TRBJ1-2 TRBV27
TGTGCTAGTGGTTTGGGCCAGGGACGTGATGGGAATGAGCAGTTCTTC CASGLGQGRDGNEQFF - - TRBJ2-1 TRBV12-5
TGTGCCAGCAGTCCTCCTTGGAGCGCGGAAGCTTTCTTT CASSPPWSAEAFF - - TRBJ1-1 TRBV6-5
TGTGCCAGCAGCTTCGGACAGAAGGGTGGCGAGACCCAGTACTTC CASSFGQKGGETQYF - - TRBJ2-5 TRBV7-9
TGTGCCAGTAACCCTAGGGGCAGATACGACTATGGCTACACCTTC CASNPRGRYDYGYTF - - TRBJ1-2 TRBV19
TGTGCCATCAGTGAGGGGCCGCTGGAGCAGTTCTTC CAISEGPLEQFF - - TRBJ2-1 TRBV10-3
TGTGCCAGCAGCCCCGGGACAGGGTTAGAAAAACTGTTTTTT CASSPGTGLEKLFF - TRBD1 TRBJ1-4 TRBV9
TGTGCCACCAGCAGAGATCCAACGAGCGGGATCTACAATGAGCAGTTCTTC CATSRDPTSGIYNEQFF - TRBD2 TRBJ2-1 TRBV15
TGCGCCAGCAGTATAGCGGGAAATTTCGGAAATGAGCAGTTCTTC CASSIAGNFGNEQFF - TRBD2 TRBJ2-1 TRBV10-2
TGTGCCACCAGCAGAGAGCAGACGAGGAATCAGCCCCAGCATTTT CATSREQTRNQPQHF - - TRBJ1-5 TRBV15
TGTGCCAGCAGCCTAGCGGGAGGGCCCTACGAGCAGTACTTC CASSLAGGPYEQYF - TRBD2 TRBJ2-7 TRBV28
TGCGCCAGCAGCTTGTTTGGGGGTGAAAAACTGTTTTTT CASSLFGGEKLFF few - TRBJ1-4 TRBV5-1
TGCGCCAGCAGCTGGTCCGGGACAGAAAGCAATCAGCCCCAGCATTTT CASSWSGTESNQPQHF many TRBD1 TRBJ1-5 TRBV5-1